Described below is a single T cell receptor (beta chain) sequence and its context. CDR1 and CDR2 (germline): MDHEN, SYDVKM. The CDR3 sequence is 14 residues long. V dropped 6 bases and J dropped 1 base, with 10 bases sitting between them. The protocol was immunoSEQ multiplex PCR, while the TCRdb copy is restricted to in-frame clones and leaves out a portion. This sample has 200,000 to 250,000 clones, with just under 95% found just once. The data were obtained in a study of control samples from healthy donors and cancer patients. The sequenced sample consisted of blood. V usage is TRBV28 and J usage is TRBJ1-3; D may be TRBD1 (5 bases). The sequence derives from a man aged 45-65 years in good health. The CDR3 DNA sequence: TGTGCCAGCAGCGTCCAGGGATCTGGAAACACCATATATTTT. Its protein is CASSVQGSGNTIYF. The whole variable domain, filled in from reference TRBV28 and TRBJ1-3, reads DVKVTQSSRYLVKRTGEKVFLECVQDMDHENMFWYRQDPGLGLRLIYFSYDVKMKEKGDIPEGYSVSREKKERFSLILESASTNQTSMYLCASSVQGSGNTIYFGEGSWLTVV.